Described below is a single T cell receptor beta chain sequence and its context. The antigen is unknown. This sample is drawn from a study of Graves' ophthalmopathy and Graves' hyperthyroidism. Points from the study as a whole: Blood also contained most of the expanded thyroid clonotypes above 0.001 frequency.

RNA transcripts yielded amplified TCR beta CDR3 regions. RT-PCR was first run with HTBI primers, then multiplex PCR in a second round. MiXCR, run by TCRdb on the multiplex PCR reads, gives a single entry per CDR3 protein. The table records 900,000 to 1,200,000 distinct CDR3 sequences, 35% to 45% of them present only once. With 0 bases removed from V and 5 bases from J, the gap between germline ends came to 23 bases. The CDR3 spans 18 residues. Per germline, CDR1 LNHNV and CDR2 YYDKDF (reference sequence). The chain uses TRBV15 and TRBJ2-7; D is possibly TRBD1 or TRBD2 (5 bases each). Specimen: peripheral blood or thyroid tissue (not recorded which). The receptor was derived from an adult man with Graves' hyperthyroidism. CDR3 bases: TGTGCCACCAGCAGAGACACCACAAAGGGAGCGAGAGGGGACGAGCAGTACTTC. Translating gives CATSRDTTKGARGDEQYF.